This T cell receptor (beta chain) is from a study of CD8 T cells in ankylosing spondylitis. Findings and caveats of the study: Made up of 7 to 9 highly homologous variants, a TCR beta motif appeared characteristic of ankylosing spondylitis blood. It was reported that disease-linked clones were significantly enriched in matched ankylosing spondylitis synovial fluid.

Trimming pared 3 bases from V and 2 bases from J, leaving 17 bases between. This CDR3 region has 16 residues. In germline, CDR1 is MNHNS, CDR2 SASEGT. This clonotype was observed many times. Its specificity is not known. MiXCR was run by TCRdb on the 5' RACE reads, yielding one entry per CDR3 protein. The sample records some 85,000 distinct CDR3 sequences, around 8.5% being singletons. The receptor comes from a male donor with ankylosing spondylitis. V is TRBV6-1 and J is TRBJ2-7; possibly TRBD1 for D (5 bases). The material sequenced was blood, either unsorted or a sorted T cell fraction (not recorded which). The CDR3 here is CASSETAYSGAYEQYF. CDR3 DNA sequence: TGTGCCAGCAGTGAGACAGCCTATTCTGGAGCCTACGAGCAGTACTTC.